This T cell receptor (beta chain) was recovered during a study of blood T cell repertoires in COVID-19. Turning to the study itself: Researchers got acute and convalescent COVID-19 samples from the United States, Italy and Spain. Sources were T cells, B-cell-depleted T cells, or PBMCs; the material itself was cDNA or gDNA.

Methods used by the authors: Estimates of nucleated cell counts were drawn from the amplification of reference gene primers. Libraries were prepared by immunoSEQ multiplex PCR; TCRdb keeps only in-frame clonotypes and omits some of them. V, J and clone size derive from that table, while D and trimming were established from the DNA sequence. Of approximately 58,000 clones in the sample, around nine tenths were seen once. V lost 5 bases, J lost 0 bases, and 13 bases lay in between. Germline values: CDR1 SGHTA, CDR2 FQGNSA. The CDR3 has 16 residues. This clonotype was obtained from a human donor in a cohort sampled during active COVID-19. Source material: peripheral blood. This chain connects TRBV7-2 to TRBJ1-4, with D possibly matching TRBD1 (5 bases). The CDR3 sequence: CASSGIDSSTNEKLFF. In DNA form, the CDR3 reads TGTGCCAGCAGCGGGATCGACAGCTCAACTAATGAAAAACTGTTTTTT. Full variable domain (rest looked up from reference TRBV7-2 and TRBJ1-4): GAGVSQSPSNKVTEKGKDVELRCDPISGHTALYWYRQSLGQGLEFLIYFQGNSAPDKSGLPSDRFSAERTGGSVSTLTIQRTQQEDSAVYLCASSGIDSSTNEKLFFGSGTQLSVL.